Listed below are T cell receptor beta chains from one sample, sequenced in a study of T-cell memory formation after mild COVID-19. MiXCR, applied by TCRdb to the 5' RACE reads, yields one record per CDR3 protein. The repertoire holds fewer than 90,000 distinct CDR3 sequences, with approximately 15% as singletons. Sequencing was done on a sample of PBMCs or a T cell subset sorted from them (not recorded which). All receptors come from an adult woman who had mild COVID-19 (a few samples of this study predate the infection). Cell type and time point are not known. The CDR3 runs from the conserved cysteine through the conserved F or W. The D gene is left open where the match is weak. Clone size is shown for a subset of rows, as once, few, many or a class of expanded clone.

>TRBJ2-1|NA|NA|TRBV6-2/TRBV6-3|17
TGTGCCAGCAGTTACCCCCGGGGGCAGGTAGAAATCAATGAGCAGTTCTTC
CASSYPRGQVEINEQFF
>TRBJ1-1|NA|NA|TRBV6-6|15
TGTGCCAGCAGCAAAAGAGTCGGGGGGCCGACTGAAGCTTTCTTT
CASSKRVGGPTEAFF
>TRBJ1-6|NA|NA|TRBV25-1|14
TGTGCCAGCAGTGAATTTCCCCCACCCTCACCCCTCCACTTT
CASSEFPPPSPLHF
>TRBJ2-3|NA|NA|TRBV24-1|14
TGTGCCACCAGTGAAACAGGCTACACAGATACGCAGTATTTT
CATSETGYTDTQYF
>TRBJ2-1|few|TRBD2|TRBV24-1|16
TGTGCCACCAGTGGCCAATCTCACGGACTAGAGGGGAAGCAGTTCTTC
CATSGQSHGLEGKQFF
>TRBJ1-2|few|TRBD1|TRBV7-9|14
TGTGCCAGCAGCTCCTCCGGGACAGGGGTGCTCTACACCTTC
CASSSSGTGVLYTF
>TRBJ2-5|few|TRBD1|TRBV25-1|16
TGTGCCAGCAGTGAATATGGGAAGGGGGCTGGGGAGACCCAGTACTTC
CASSEYGKGAGETQYF
>TRBJ2-1|few|NA|TRBV12-3/TRBV12-4|15
TGTGCCAGCAGTCCCGGGCCTATAGGGTACAATGAGCAGTTCTTC
CASSPGPIGYNEQFF
>TRBJ1-1|NA|NA|TRBV6-1|14
TGTGCCAGCAGTGATCCCGGGGCGATCGCTGAAGCTTTCTTT
CASSDPGAIAEAFF
>TRBJ2-1|NA|NA|TRBV30|12
TGTGCCTGGAGTGGTCCCAGCGATGAGCAGTTCTTC
CAWSGPSDEQFF
>TRBJ2-2|few|NA|TRBV7-2|15
TGTGCCAGCAGCTTAGTGGGGGGGAACACCGGGGAGCTGTTTTTT
CASSLVGGNTGELFF
>TRBJ2-1|many|TRBD2|TRBV7-9|18
TGTGCCAGCAGCCCCCGACTAGCGGGGGGGTATAACCCCAATGAGCAGTTCTTC
CASSPRLAGGYNPNEQFF
>TRBJ2-3|many|NA|TRBV11-2|14
TGTGCCAGCAGCCCCGGGACAATCACAGATACGCAGTATTTT
CASSPGTITDTQYF
>TRBJ2-1|NA|NA|TRBV20-1|15
TGCAGTGCTAGAGTTCCCGGCAGCTCCTACAATGAGCAGTTCTTC
CSARVPGSSYNEQFF
>TRBJ2-7|many|NA|TRBV7-2|12
TGTGCCAGCAGCTCCTACCTCTACGAGCAGTACTTC
CASSSYLYEQYF
>TRBJ2-6|NA|NA|TRBV4-3|17
TGCGCCAGCAGCCAAGAATCACAGGGTACTGGGGCCAACGTCCTGACTTTC
CASSQESQGTGANVLTF
>TRBJ2-6|NA|NA|TRBV24-1|17
TGTGCCACCAGTGACCGCTTCTCCCGGCCTGGGGCCAACGTCCTGACTTTC
CATSDRFSRPGANVLTF
>TRBJ1-1|NA|NA|TRBV4-3|16
TGCGCCAGCAGCCAAGATGGGGTAACCGGGAACACTGAAGCTTTCTTT
CASSQDGVTGNTEAFF
>TRBJ2-5|NA|NA|TRBV27|17
TGTGCCAGCAGTTCATCCGGGCTTGCTAGAAGAGGGGAGACCCAGTACTTC
CASSSSGLARRGETQYF
>TRBJ2-6|few|TRBD1|TRBV7-6|17
TGTGCCAGCACTACGAGACAGGGGGCAAGTGGGGCCAACGTCCTGACTTTC
CASTTRQGASGANVLTF
>TRBJ2-3|many|TRBD1|TRBV6-5|16
TGTGCCAGCAGTTACTACGGGACAGGGCTGAAAGATACGCAGTATTTT
CASSYYGTGLKDTQYF
>TRBJ2-7|NA|NA|TRBV6-1|15
TGTGCCAGCAGTGAAGGGACTTCGCGCCTGTTGGAGCAGTACTTC
CASSEGTSRLLEQYF
>TRBJ1-1|many|TRBD1|TRBV7-8|17
TGTGCCAGCAGCTCATCAGGGGGACATCTGATAACCGCTGAAGCTTTCTTT
CASSSSGGHLITAEAFF
>TRBJ2-3|NA|NA|TRBV7-2|14
TGTGCCAGCAGCTTATTTGACGGGGATAGGGCGCAGTATTTT
CASSLFDGDRAQYF
>TRBJ2-1|few|TRBD2|TRBV24-1|15
TGTGCCACCAGTGATTTGCAAGCGGGGGGGTCTGAGCAGTTCTTC
CATSDLQAGGSEQFF
>TRBJ1-1|NA|TRBD1|TRBV29-1|16
TGCAGCGTTGGTCGGCAGGGGGTCATCGGGGGCACTGAAGCTTTCTTT
CSVGRQGVIGGTEAFF